The clone carrying this T cell receptor beta chain occurred a few times. These data originate in a study of cytomegalovirus exposure and HLA in healthy donors. The primer mix had 60 Vbeta and 13 Jbeta primers. Sequencing was performed with immunoSEQ multiplex PCR; in TCRdb, only in-frame clones are kept and a portion is missing. The data contain 150,000 to 200,000 clones, 55% to 75% of them singletons. The V gene end was trimmed by 5 bases and the J gene end by 1 base; junction bases not matched to a gene: 6. This CDR3 spans 15 amino acids. Per the germline V gene, CDR1 is SNHLY and CDR2 is FYNNEI. The TCR sequence derives from a human donor in good health. The chain carries TRBV2 and TRBJ1-1; 8 nucleotides match TRBD1. Sequences were obtained from PBMCs. CDR3 DNA: TGTGCCAGCAGTCTACTGACAGGGGAGAACACTGAAGCTTTCTTT. This sequence encodes CASSLLTGENTEAFF.